The 15 T cell receptor beta chains below all came from one sample that was sequenced in a study of T cell changes during pregnancy in multiple sclerosis. TCRdb's table, derived via immunoSEQ multiplex PCR, lists solely in-frame clones and lacks some. The sample holds under 40,000 clones, 92% seen once. The sample was CD8+ T cells from peripheral blood mononuclear cells, taken before pregnancy. The receptors derive from a female donor with multiple sclerosis, enrolled in a pregnancy study.

This chain links TRBV19 with TRBJ2-7, with 8 bases that match TRBD2. Trimming removed 5 bases from V and 6 bases from J; junction bases left unmatched: 6. This CDR3 comprises 13 residues. Germline assignment: CDR1 LNHDA and CDR2 SQIVND (reference sequence). The CDR3 region has the DNA TGTGCCAGTAGTCCGGGGGGGGTAGGCGAGCAGTACTTC. Protein product: CASSPGGVGEQYF.

This clone was found once. V is TRBV7-8 and J is TRBJ2-5; TRBD2 aligns across 8 bases. Losses at the gene ends were 6 bases for V and 2 bases for J; bases not matched to a gene: 2. From germline, CDR1 is SGHVS and CDR2 FQNEAQ. This CDR3 contains 13 residues. For the CDR3, the DNA is TGTGCCAGCAGTCCTAGCGGGCAAGAGACCCAGTACTTC. It codes for CASSPSGQETQYF. The full variable domain, with the rest looked up from reference TRBV7-8 and TRBJ2-5, is GAGVSQSPRYKVAKRGQDVALRCDPISGHVSLFWYQQALGQGPEFLTYFQNEAQLDKSGLPSDRFFAERPEGSVSTLKIQRTQQEDSAVYLCASSPSGQETQYFGPGTRLLVL.

The rearrangement links TRBV5-1 to TRBJ1-2, with 11 bases identical to TRBD1. CDR1 and CDR2 from the germline V gene are SGHRS and YFSETQ. This CDR3 spans 14 amino acids. After removal of 3 bases from V and 6 bases from J, the junction contained 4 bases not matched to a gene. Here the CDR3 reads CASSWTGGADGYTF. CDR3 bases: TGCGCCAGCAGCTGGACAGGGGGCGCAGATGGCTACACCTTC.

The chain combines TRBV6-1 with TRBJ1-1, with D tentatively TRBD1 (5 bases). V was trimmed by 1 base and J by 4 bases, leaving 10 bases between them. The CDR3 totals 14 residues. Germline lookup yields CDR1 MNHNS and CDR2 SASEGT. As DNA, the CDR3 is TGTGCCAGCAGTGAAGAGTGGGGCATCACTGAAGCTTTCTTT. This translates into CASSEEWGITEAFF.

This chain uses TRBV7-8 with TRBJ2-1; 13 nucleotides agree with TRBD2. There are 16 residues in the CDR3. Germline trimming cut 1 base from V and 5 bases from J; bases unmatched to any gene: 2. The germline V gene encodes CDR1 SGHVS and CDR2 FQNEAQ. CDR3 coding DNA: TGTGCCAGCAGCTTAGGGACTAGCGGGGGCCACAATGAGCAGTTCTTC. Protein: CASSLGTSGGHNEQFF.

The V call is TRBV11-2, the J call TRBJ1-2; 9 bases are shared with TRBD1. Germline values: CDR1 SGHAT, CDR2 FQNNGV. The CDR3 contains 14 residues. J was trimmed by 4 bases and V by 5 bases; bases with no gene match: 5. CDR3 in amino acids: CASSGGQGLYGYTF. The CDR3, as DNA: TGTGCCAGCAGCGGAGGACAGGGGCTCTATGGCTACACCTTC.

The V call is TRBV4-1, the J call TRBJ1-2, with 7 bases identical to TRBD1. V was pared by 4 bases and J by 8 bases, with 16 bases of the junction left unmatched. This CDR3 has 16 amino acids. The germline gives CDR1 MGHRA, CDR2 YSYEKL. For the CDR3, the DNA is TGCGCCAGCAGCCGACGTAACAGGGGAGGAGTAGGCGGCTACACCTTC. Translation: CASSRRNRGGVGGYTF.

This chain connects TRBV7-3 to TRBJ1-1, with D hard to call. V was clipped by 3 bases and J by 1 base, with 6 bases between them. Germline CDR1 SGHTA, CDR2 FQGTGA. The CDR3 length is 13 residues. CDR3 coding DNA: TGTGCCAGCAGCTTGACACCGAACACTGAAGCTTTCTTT. Its translation is CASSLTPNTEAFF.

This chain uses TRBV5-6 with TRBJ1-5; 11 positions match TRBD1. Per the germline V gene, CDR1 is SGHDT and CDR2 is YYEEEE. The CDR3 has 14 amino acids. Trimming at V came to 2 bases and at J to 6 bases, leaving 1 base not matched to a gene. The CDR3 DNA reads as TGTGCCAGCAGCTTCGGGACAGGGGGTCAGCCCCAGCATTTT. The encoded protein is CASSFGTGGQPQHF.

This clone appeared a few times. V is TRBV2 and J is TRBJ2-7; D call uncertain. The CDR3 length is 11 residues. CDR1 SNHLY and CDR2 FYNNEI come from the germline V gene. The V end was cut by 3 bases, the J end by 3 bases, with 3 bases between. The CDR3 sequence is CASSDSYEQYF. CDR3 coding DNA: TGTGCCAGCAGTGACAGCTACGAGCAGTACTTC.

The J gene is TRBJ2-4, the V gene TRBV27, with a tentative D call TRBD1 (6 bases). The CDR3 has 16 residues. The germline V gene has CDR1 MNHEY and CDR2 SMNVEV (reference sequence). V lost 3 bases and J 1 base, leaving 13 bases between the germline ends. Here the CDR3 DNA reads TGTGCCAGCAGTTTTCAGGGGCGGTCGGCCAAAAACATTCAGTACTTC. It yields the protein CASSFQGRSAKNIQYF.

The sample holds one count of this clone. J is TRBJ2-3 and V is TRBV5-6, with 7 bases fitting TRBD2. This CDR3 is built from 16 residues. The V segment lost 3 bases and the J segment 2 bases; nucleotides outside the gene matches: 9. Germline values: CDR1 SGHDT, CDR2 YYEEEE. DNA for the CDR3: TGTGCCAGCAGCTCAACCCCTAGCGGCGACACAGATACGCAGTATTTT. It translates to CASSSTPSGDTDTQYF.

A single count supports this clone. The chain couples TRBV2 to TRBJ2-3; the D is unclear. The germline gives CDR1 SNHLY, CDR2 FYNNEI. V lost 2 bases to trimming and J lost 0 bases, with 6 bases between them. The CDR3 covers 14 residues. In nucleotides, the CDR3 is TGTGCCAGCAGTGAACGGGTGAGCACAGATACGCAGTATTTT. Residues: CASSERVSTDTQYF.

The chain combines TRBV30 with TRBJ2-7, with TRBD2 matching over 8 bases. This CDR3 is 14 amino acids long. Germline CDR1 is GTSNPN and CDR2 is SVGIG (reference sequence). Losses at the gene ends were 2 bases for V and 3 bases for J; bases not matched to a gene: 6. CDR3 amino acids: CAWSTSSGGYEQYF. Written as DNA, the CDR3 is TGTGCCTGGAGTACTTCAAGCGGGGGCTACGAGCAGTACTTC.

CDR3 region: CASSQVWTVPSYEQYF. CDR3 coding DNA: TGCGCCAGCAGCCAAGTGTGGACAGTCCCCTCCTACGAGCAGTACTTC. The rearrangement uses TRBV4-1 and TRBJ2-7; possibly TRBD1 for D (6 bases). CDR1 and CDR2 (germline): MGHRA, YSYEKL. CDR3 length equals 16 residues. Trimming removed 1 base at V and 0 bases at J, with 13 bases between.